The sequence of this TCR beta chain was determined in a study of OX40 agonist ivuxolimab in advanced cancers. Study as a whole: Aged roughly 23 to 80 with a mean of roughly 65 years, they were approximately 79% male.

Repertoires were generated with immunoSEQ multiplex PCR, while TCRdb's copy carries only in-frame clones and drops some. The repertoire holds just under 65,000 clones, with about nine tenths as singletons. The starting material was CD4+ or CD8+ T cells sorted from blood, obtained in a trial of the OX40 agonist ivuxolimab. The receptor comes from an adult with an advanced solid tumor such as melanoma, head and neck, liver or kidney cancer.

The CDR3 bases are TGTGCCAGCAGCTTAGCGGAGGCGAATACGCAGTATTTT. Translation gives CASSLAEANTQYF. The chain combines TRBV7-9 with TRBJ2-3, with D perhaps TRBD2 (5 bases). With 0 bases removed from V and 7 bases from J, the gap between germline ends came to 8 bases. The CDR3 contains 13 residues. Germline values: CDR1 SEHNR, CDR2 FQNEAQ (reference sequence).